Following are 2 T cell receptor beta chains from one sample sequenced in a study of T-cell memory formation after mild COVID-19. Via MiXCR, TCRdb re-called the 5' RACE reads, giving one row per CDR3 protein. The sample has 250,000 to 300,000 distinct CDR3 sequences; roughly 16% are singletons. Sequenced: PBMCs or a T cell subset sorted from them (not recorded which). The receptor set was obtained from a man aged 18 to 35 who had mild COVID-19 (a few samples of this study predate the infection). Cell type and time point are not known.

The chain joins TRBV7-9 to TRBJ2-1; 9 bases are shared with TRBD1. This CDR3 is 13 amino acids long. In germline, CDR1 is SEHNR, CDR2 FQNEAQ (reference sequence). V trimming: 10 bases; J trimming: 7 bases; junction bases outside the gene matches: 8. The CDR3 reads CATSDRGVNEQFF. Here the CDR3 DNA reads TGTGCCACCTCGGACAGGGGTGTGAATGAGCAGTTCTTC.

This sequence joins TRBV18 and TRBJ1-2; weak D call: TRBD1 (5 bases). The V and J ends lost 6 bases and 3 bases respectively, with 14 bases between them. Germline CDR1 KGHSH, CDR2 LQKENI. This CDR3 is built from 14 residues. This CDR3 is CASSPRERDYGYTF. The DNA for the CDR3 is TGTGCCAGCTCGCCCAGGGAGAGGGACTATGGCTACACCTTC.